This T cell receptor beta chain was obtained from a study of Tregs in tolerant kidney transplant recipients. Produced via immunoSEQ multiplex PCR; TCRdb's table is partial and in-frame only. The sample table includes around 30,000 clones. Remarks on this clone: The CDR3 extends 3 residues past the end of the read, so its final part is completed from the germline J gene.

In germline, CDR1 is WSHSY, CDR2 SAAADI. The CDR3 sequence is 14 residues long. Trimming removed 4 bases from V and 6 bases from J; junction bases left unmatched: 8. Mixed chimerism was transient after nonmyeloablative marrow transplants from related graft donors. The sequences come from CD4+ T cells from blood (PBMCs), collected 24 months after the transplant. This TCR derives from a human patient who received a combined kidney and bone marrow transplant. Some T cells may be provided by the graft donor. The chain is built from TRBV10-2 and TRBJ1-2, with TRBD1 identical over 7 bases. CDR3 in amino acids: CASSATDRVDGYTF. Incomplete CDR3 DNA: TGCGCCAGCAGTGCTACCGACAGGGTCGATGGC.